What follows are 13 T cell receptor beta chains derived from one specimen sequenced in a study of cytomegalovirus exposure and HLA in healthy donors. Some clones are missing from TCRdb's copy, which holds only in-frame ones; the method was immunoSEQ multiplex PCR. The data show 55,000 to 70,000 clones, roughly 90% seen once. Material: PBMCs. These receptor sequences come from a woman in her thirties in good health and CMV-seronegative.

The chain carries TRBV9 and TRBJ2-7; 10 bases align to TRBD1. The germline gives CDR1 SGDLS, CDR2 YYNGEE. V lost 4 bases to trimming and J lost 1 base; unmatched junction nucleotides: 8. This CDR3 region has 16 residues. The CDR3 is CASSRGQGRVSYEQYF. For the CDR3, the DNA is TGTGCCAGCAGCAGGGGACAGGGGCGAGTTTCCTACGAGCAGTACTTC.

This rearrangement joins TRBV28 to TRBJ1-5; 7 nucleotides line up with TRBD1. The V and J ends lost 7 bases and 2 bases, in that order; junction bases with no gene match: 8. The CDR3 consists of 15 residues. Germline V gene lookup returns CDR1 MDHEN and CDR2 SYDVKM. The CDR3 DNA follows: TGTGCCAGCACCCTACAGGGGATGGGCAATCAGCCCCAGCATTTT. It translates to CASTLQGMGNQPQHF.

This clone was picked up a small number of times. The chain uses TRBV2 and TRBJ1-2, with D possibly being TRBD1 (5 bases). The V end was cut by 4 bases, the J end by 0 bases, with 12 bases between. The CDR3 length is 15 residues. Per the germline V gene, CDR1 is SNHLY and CDR2 is FYNNEI. This chain's CDR3 is CASSVQTVANYGYTF. In DNA, the CDR3 is TGTGCCAGCAGTGTACAGACAGTAGCTAACTATGGCTACACCTTC.

The V call is TRBV5-5, the J call TRBJ1-1; weak D call: TRBD1 (5 bases). The CDR3 contains 13 residues. Germline loops: CDR1 SGHKS, CDR2 YYEKEE (reference sequence). The V end lost 2 bases, the J end lost 7 bases, and 12 bases lay between the germline ends. CDR3: CASSFGGQGEAFF. CDR3 in DNA: TGTGCCAGCAGCTTTGGAGGGCAGGGTGAAGCTTTCTTT.

J is TRBJ2-4 and V is TRBV6-6; 7 nucleotides match TRBD2. The germline CDR1 and CDR2 sequences are MNHNY and SVGAGI (reference sequence). CDR3 length equals 16 residues. V shed 4 bases, J shed 0 bases, and the junction held 6 bases outside the gene matches. The CDR3 protein is CASSSTSAGAKNIQYF. CDR3 DNA sequence: TGTGCCAGCAGTTCAACTAGCGCAGGAGCCAAAAACATTCAGTACTTC.

V usage is TRBV5-4 and J usage is TRBJ1-2, with D possibly TRBD1 on 6 matching bases. V dropped 3 bases and J dropped 1 base, with 13 bases sitting between them. Germline V gene data show CDR1 as SGHNT and CDR2 as YYREEE (reference sequence). The CDR3 contains 15 residues. DNA for the CDR3: TGTGCCAGCAGCTACGCCCGGACAGATAACTATGGCTACACCTTC. Its protein is CASSYARTDNYGYTF. Based on the CDR3 plus reference TRBV5-4 and TRBJ1-2, the full variable domain is ETGVTQSPTHLIKTRGQQVTLRCSSQSGHNTVSWYQQALGQGPQFIFQYYREEENGRGNFPPRFSGLQFPNYSSELNVNALELDDSALYLCASSYARTDNYGYTFGSGTRLTVV.

This clone was counted only a few times. The genes are TRBV29-1 and TRBJ1-2, with D possibly TRBD1 on 5 matching bases. The CDR3 has 12 residues. Per the germline V gene, CDR1 is SQVTM and CDR2 is ANQGSEA. The germline V and J ends were trimmed by 6 bases and 6 bases, with 14 bases remaining between them. The CDR3 is CSVAGLRDGYTF. The CDR3 DNA is TGCAGCGTGGCGGGACTACGAGATGGCTACACCTTC.

The chain is built from TRBV5-5 and TRBJ2-5, with no clear D. Trimming cost V 0 bases and J 5 bases, with 8 bases left between them. Germline lookup yields CDR1 SGHKS and CDR2 YYEKEE (reference sequence). CDR3 length: 13 residues. DNA for the CDR3: TGTGCCAGCAGCTTGGTAGTTCCGGAGACCCAGTACTTC. Translated: CASSLVVPETQYF.

V is TRBV25-1 and J is TRBJ2-3; 9 bases fit TRBD1. The CDR3 length is 16 residues. Trimming at V came to 6 bases and at J to 5 bases, leaving 12 bases not matched to a gene. CDR1 is MGHDK and CDR2 is SYGVNS in the germline V gene. DNA of the CDR3: TGTGCCAGCAGGGCCGAGGGACAGGGAATTAGAGATACGCAGTATTTT. Protein product: CASRAEGQGIRDTQYF.

This clone turned up a few times. V and J are TRBV4-1 and TRBJ1-1; 7 bases are shared with TRBD1. Germline CDR1 and CDR2: MGHRA and YSYEKL. V shed 2 bases and J 1 base; nucleotides not matched to a gene: 4. The CDR3 has 15 amino acids. The CDR3 nucleotides are TGCGCCAGCAGCCAAAACAGGGGAGGGAACACTGAAGCTTTCTTT. Translation: CASSQNRGGNTEAFF.

J is TRBJ2-1 and V is TRBV2, with TRBD2 matching 8 bases. The CDR3 has 15 amino acids. V dropped 8 bases and J dropped 0; count of bases not matched to a gene: 6. Germline V lookup: CDR1 SNHLY, CDR2 FYNNEI. The CDR3 spells CASWTSPSSYNEQFF. The CDR3 region has the DNA TGTGCCAGCTGGACTAGCCCTAGCTCCTACAATGAGCAGTTCTTC.

This clone was found once. The chain joins TRBV5-4 to TRBJ2-5; no reliable D call. V dropped 0 bases and J dropped 4 bases, with 10 bases sitting between them. Germline loops: CDR1 SGHNT, CDR2 YYREEE (reference sequence). This CDR3 is 14 amino acids long. The CDR3 loop reads CASSLARSPETQYF. CDR3 nucleotides: TGTGCCAGCAGCTTGGCACGGAGCCCAGAGACCCAGTACTTC.

The chain links TRBV9 to TRBJ2-7; D is possibly TRBD1 (5 bases). The CDR3 is 16 amino acids. The ends were cut back, 2 bases at V and 5 bases at J, with 20 bases in the middle. Germline CDR1 is SGDLS and CDR2 is YYNGEE. The DNA for the CDR3 is TGTGCCAGCAGCGTGGGGAACAGGTCTGAAAGGGACGAGCAGTACTTC. Its translation is CASSVGNRSERDEQYF.